This record looks at one T cell receptor beta chain sequence and its context. Its matching antigen is unknown. These data originate in a study of T cells in Graves' hyperthyroidism and ophthalmopathy. General study results and limits: Among clonotypes expanded in thyroid above 0.001, most were also found in blood.

Uncontrolled infection, other autoimmune disease, pregnancy or lactation excluded patients. Trimming cost V 1 base and J 4 bases, with 16 bases left between them. This CDR3 spans 16 amino acids. CDR1 is MGHRA, CDR2 YSYEKL, per germline. TCR beta CDR3 regions were amplified from RNA. Researchers ran a first-round RT-PCR on the TCR CDR3 using the HTBI primer set. TCRdb re-called the multiplex PCR reads with MiXCR, one entry per CDR3 protein. This table has about half a million distinct CDR3 sequences, around 22% appearing once. The source material was blood. This clonotype was obtained from a woman younger than 45 with Graves' ophthalmopathy. This rearrangement joins TRBV4-1 to TRBJ1-1; D perhaps matches TRBD1 (5 bases). The CDR3 protein is CASSQVPLRGSTEAFF. The CDR3 DNA reads as TGCGCCAGCAGCCAAGTTCCCCTCCGGGGGTCCACTGAAGCTTTCTTT.